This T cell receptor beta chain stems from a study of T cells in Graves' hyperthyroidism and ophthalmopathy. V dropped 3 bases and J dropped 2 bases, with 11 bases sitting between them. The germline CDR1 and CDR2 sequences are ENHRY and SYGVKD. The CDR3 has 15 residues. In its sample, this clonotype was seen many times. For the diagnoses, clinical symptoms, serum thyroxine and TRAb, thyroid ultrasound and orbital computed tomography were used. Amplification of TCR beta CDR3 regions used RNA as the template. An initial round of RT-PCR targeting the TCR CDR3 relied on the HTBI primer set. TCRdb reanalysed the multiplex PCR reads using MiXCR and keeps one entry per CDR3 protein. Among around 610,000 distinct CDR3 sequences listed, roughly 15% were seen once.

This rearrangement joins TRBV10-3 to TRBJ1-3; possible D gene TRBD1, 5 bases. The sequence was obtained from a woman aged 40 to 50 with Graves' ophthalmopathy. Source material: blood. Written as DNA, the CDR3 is TGTGCCATCAGTGAAGGGGCGGGGCCTGGAAACACCATATATTTT. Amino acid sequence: CAISEGAGPGNTIYF.